This T cell receptor beta chain was captured in a study of shared T cell receptors in the human thymus. TCRdb keeps only in-frame clones here, not all; method: immunoSEQ multiplex PCR. The sample has over 450,000 clones, 75% to 85% seen once. Unmatched junction bases numbered 10, after V lost 6 bases and J lost 6 bases. CDR3 length: 14 residues. From germline, CDR1 is MRHNA and CDR2 SNTAGT. These data were also reused for a study on human thymus T cells. That work adds: Obtained as resections during corrective heart surgery, the thymus tissue was then studied.

Sequencing was done on a sample of thymocytes. The receptor was isolated from a boy under two years old with a congenital heart defect. V usage is TRBV6-4 and J usage is TRBJ1-2; TRBD1 matches 7 bases. The chain's CDR3 is CASRPGTAGDGYTF. The CDR3 region has the DNA TGTGCCAGCAGACCCGGGACAGCGGGAGATGGCTACACCTTC.